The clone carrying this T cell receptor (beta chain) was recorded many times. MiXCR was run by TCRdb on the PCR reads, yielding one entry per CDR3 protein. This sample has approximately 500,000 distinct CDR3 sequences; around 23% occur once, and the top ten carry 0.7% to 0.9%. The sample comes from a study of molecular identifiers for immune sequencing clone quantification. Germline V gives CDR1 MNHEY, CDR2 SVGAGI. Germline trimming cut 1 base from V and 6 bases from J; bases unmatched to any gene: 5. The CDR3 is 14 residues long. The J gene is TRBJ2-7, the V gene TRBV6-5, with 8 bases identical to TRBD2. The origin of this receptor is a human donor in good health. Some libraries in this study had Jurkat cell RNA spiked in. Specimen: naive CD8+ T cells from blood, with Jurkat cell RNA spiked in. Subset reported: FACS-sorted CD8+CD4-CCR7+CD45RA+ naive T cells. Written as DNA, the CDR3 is TGTGCCAGCAGTTACTATGCGGGAGGAGGCGAGCAGTACTTC. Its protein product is CASSYYAGGGEQYF.